These T cell receptor beta chains were read from a single sample in a study of shared clonotypes between healthy human individuals. Assay used: immunoSEQ multiplex PCR; TCRdb lists only in-frame clones, some missing. This table holds 1.6 million or so clones, 95% to 97% found once. The sample was naive CD4+ T cells sorted from blood. The origin of the receptors is a man aged 25 to 40 in good health. Both conserved end residues are part of each CDR3. Each record gives: V gene, J gene, D gene, clone size, CDR3 protein, CDR3 DNA. D genes are given only for firm matches. Part of the rows lack a size; the others show once, few, many or a class for expanded clones.

v_call: TRBV28
j_call: TRBJ2-1
d_call: -
clone_size: -
cdr3_aa: CASRFKYPGVKNEQFF
cdr3_nt: TGTGCCAGCAGGTTTAAGTACCCGGGAGTTAAGAATGAGCAGTTCTTC

v_call: TRBV5-1
j_call: TRBJ2-1
d_call: -
clone_size: -
cdr3_aa: CASSLDRLGPSYNEQFF
cdr3_nt: TGCGCCAGCAGCTTGGATCGGCTCGGACCCTCCTACAATGAGCAGTTCTTC

v_call: TRBV28
j_call: TRBJ2-7
d_call: TRBD2
clone_size: -
cdr3_aa: CASSLTAGAQEQYF
cdr3_nt: TGTGCCAGCAGTTTAACAGCGGGAGCCCAGGAGCAGTACTTC

v_call: TRBV29-1
j_call: TRBJ1-2
d_call: -
clone_size: once
cdr3_aa: CSVVDSYYGYTF
cdr3_nt: TGCAGCGTTGTAGACAGCTACTATGGCTACACCTTC

v_call: TRBV10-3
j_call: TRBJ2-2
d_call: -
clone_size: -
cdr3_aa: CAISVRGDTGELFF
cdr3_nt: TGTGCCATCAGTGTAAGGGGGGACACCGGGGAGCTGTTTTTT

v_call: TRBV6-1
j_call: TRBJ2-7
d_call: -
clone_size: -
cdr3_aa: CASSEYPGAEQYF
cdr3_nt: TGTGCCAGCAGTGAATACCCAGGGGCCGAGCAGTACTTC

v_call: TRBV7-8
j_call: TRBJ1-2
d_call: -
clone_size: -
cdr3_aa: CASSKGNYGYTF
cdr3_nt: TGTGCCAGCAGCAAGGGGAACTATGGCTACACCTTC

v_call: TRBV4-3
j_call: TRBJ2-7
d_call: TRBD2
clone_size: -
cdr3_aa: CASSFGLAGAYEQYF
cdr3_nt: TGCGCCAGCAGCTTCGGACTAGCGGGAGCCTACGAGCAGTACTTC

v_call: TRBV5-6
j_call: TRBJ2-5
d_call: -
clone_size: -
cdr3_aa: CASSLVGQGQETQYF
cdr3_nt: TGTGCCAGCAGCTTGGTAGGGCAGGGCCAAGAGACCCAGTACTTC

v_call: TRBV5-4
j_call: TRBJ1-1
d_call: -
clone_size: -
cdr3_aa: CASSSPGSGYTEAFF
cdr3_nt: TGTGCCAGCAGCAGTCCAGGGTCCGGGTACACTGAAGCTTTCTTT

v_call: TRBV2
j_call: TRBJ1-2
d_call: TRBD1
clone_size: -
cdr3_aa: CASSGDRNYGYTF
cdr3_nt: TGTGCCAGCAGCGGGGACAGAAACTATGGCTACACCTTC

v_call: TRBV29-1
j_call: TRBJ1-1
d_call: TRBD1
clone_size: -
cdr3_aa: CSGGTGGTEAFF
cdr3_nt: TGCAGCGGGGGGACAGGGGGCACTGAAGCTTTCTTT

v_call: TRBV25-1
j_call: TRBJ2-5
d_call: -
clone_size: -
cdr3_aa: CASSPGLPLQETQYF
cdr3_nt: TGTGCCAGCAGCCCAGGGTTACCCCTCCAAGAGACCCAGTACTTC

v_call: TRBV9
j_call: TRBJ2-2
d_call: -
clone_size: -
cdr3_aa: CANSVAPATGELFF
cdr3_nt: TGTGCCAACAGCGTAGCACCCGCCACCGGGGAGCTGTTTTTT

v_call: TRBV18
j_call: TRBJ2-5
d_call: -
clone_size: once
cdr3_aa: CASSRREQETQYF
cdr3_nt: TGTGCCAGCTCACGCCGGGAGCAAGAGACCCAGTACTTC

v_call: TRBV6-6
j_call: TRBJ2-5
d_call: TRBD1
clone_size: -
cdr3_aa: CASSYSRGRRETQYF
cdr3_nt: TGTGCCAGCAGTTACTCCAGGGGGCGCCGGGAGACCCAGTACTTC

v_call: TRBV7-3
j_call: TRBJ2-2
d_call: -
clone_size: -
cdr3_aa: CASSSTGGELFF
cdr3_nt: TGTGCCAGCAGCTCAACAGGCGGGGAGCTGTTTTTT

v_call: TRBV30
j_call: TRBJ2-1
d_call: TRBD1
clone_size: -
cdr3_aa: CAWSSPPGQGGSYNEQFF
cdr3_nt: TGTGCCTGGAGTTCCCCACCTGGACAGGGTGGCTCCTACAATGAGCAGTTCTTC

v_call: TRBV6-1
j_call: TRBJ2-7
d_call: TRBD1
clone_size: -
cdr3_aa: CASRGQAYEQYF
cdr3_nt: TGTGCCAGCAGGGGACAGGCCTACGAGCAGTACTTC

v_call: TRBV6-1
j_call: TRBJ2-1
d_call: -
clone_size: -
cdr3_aa: CASSSLVMDEQFF
cdr3_nt: TGTGCCAGCAGTTCCCTGGTTATGGATGAGCAGTTCTTC

v_call: TRBV19
j_call: TRBJ2-3
d_call: -
clone_size: -
cdr3_aa: CASRARADTQYF
cdr3_nt: TGTGCCAGTAGGGCTAGGGCTGATACGCAGTATTTT

v_call: TRBV5-1
j_call: TRBJ1-5
d_call: -
clone_size: -
cdr3_aa: CASSLGEGNQPQHF
cdr3_nt: TGCGCCAGCAGCTTGGGTGAGGGGAATCAGCCCCAGCATTTT

v_call: TRBV27
j_call: TRBJ2-6
d_call: -
clone_size: -
cdr3_aa: CASSLFSGANVLTF
cdr3_nt: TGTGCCAGCAGTTTATTTTCTGGGGCCAACGTCCTGACTTTC

v_call: TRBV2
j_call: TRBJ1-2
d_call: -
clone_size: -
cdr3_aa: CASSEQGLYGYTF
cdr3_nt: TGTGCCAGCAGTGAGCAGGGTCTCTATGGCTACACCTTC

v_call: TRBV11-2
j_call: TRBJ2-1
d_call: -
clone_size: -
cdr3_aa: CASSLRSGYNEQFF
cdr3_nt: TGTGCCAGCAGCTTACGTAGTGGGTACAATGAGCAGTTCTTC

v_call: TRBV9
j_call: TRBJ2-5
d_call: -
clone_size: -
cdr3_aa: CASSVEGRGTQYF
cdr3_nt: TGTGCCAGCAGCGTAGAGGGCCGGGGGACCCAGTACTTC

v_call: TRBV7-9
j_call: TRBJ2-1
d_call: -
clone_size: -
cdr3_aa: CASSLGGSGAGYNEQFF
cdr3_nt: TGTGCCAGCAGCTTAGGGGGCTCGGGAGCCGGCTACAATGAGCAGTTCTTC

v_call: TRBV10-2
j_call: TRBJ2-1
d_call: -
clone_size: -
cdr3_aa: CASSEPTETFSYNEQFF
cdr3_nt: TGCGCCAGCAGTGAGCCGACTGAAACCTTCTCCTACAATGAGCAGTTCTTC

v_call: TRBV2
j_call: TRBJ1-5
d_call: -
clone_size: -
cdr3_aa: CASSESDGGNQPQHF
cdr3_nt: TGTGCCAGCAGTGAAAGCGACGGGGGCAATCAGCCCCAGCATTTT

v_call: TRBV2
j_call: TRBJ2-7
d_call: TRBD2
clone_size: -
cdr3_aa: CASKTGGPFSSYEQYF
cdr3_nt: TGTGCCAGCAAGACGGGAGGTCCCTTCAGCTCCTACGAGCAGTACTTC

v_call: TRBV14
j_call: TRBJ2-5
d_call: -
clone_size: -
cdr3_aa: CASSQRGTQYF
cdr3_nt: TGTGCCAGCAGCCAACGAGGGACCCAGTACTTC

v_call: TRBV2
j_call: TRBJ2-7
d_call: TRBD1
clone_size: -
cdr3_aa: CASRKDRQGTSSYEQYF
cdr3_nt: TGTGCCAGCAGAAAAGACAGACAGGGTACTAGCTCCTACGAGCAGTACTTC

v_call: TRBV28
j_call: TRBJ1-5
d_call: TRBD1
clone_size: -
cdr3_aa: CASKGTGYQPQHF
cdr3_nt: TGTGCCAGCAAGGGGACAGGGTATCAGCCCCAGCATTTT

v_call: TRBV6-1
j_call: TRBJ1-5
d_call: TRBD1
clone_size: -
cdr3_aa: CASSATTGNQPQHF
cdr3_nt: TGTGCCAGCAGTGCGACGACAGGGAATCAGCCCCAGCATTTT

v_call: TRBV6-5
j_call: TRBJ2-7
d_call: -
clone_size: -
cdr3_aa: CASSYSTASGYEQYF
cdr3_nt: TGTGCCAGCAGTTACTCGACAGCCTCCGGCTACGAGCAGTACTTC

v_call: TRBV7-7
j_call: TRBJ2-7
d_call: -
clone_size: -
cdr3_aa: CASSHGTGSYEQYF
cdr3_nt: TGTGCCAGCAGCCACGGGACGGGCTCCTACGAGCAGTACTTC

v_call: TRBV4-3
j_call: TRBJ1-2
d_call: -
clone_size: -
cdr3_aa: CASSQGWQGDSGYTF
cdr3_nt: TGCGCCAGCAGCCAAGGGTGGCAGGGCGATTCGGGCTACACCTTC

v_call: TRBV6-5
j_call: TRBJ1-1
d_call: -
clone_size: -
cdr3_aa: CASSPGVPEAFF
cdr3_nt: TGTGCCAGCAGTCCCGGGGTTCCGGAAGCTTTCTTT

v_call: TRBV18
j_call: TRBJ2-2
d_call: -
clone_size: once
cdr3_aa: CASSLSITGELFF
cdr3_nt: TGTGCCAGCTCTCTCAGCATCACCGGGGAGCTGTTTTTT

v_call: TRBV5-4
j_call: TRBJ1-1
d_call: -
clone_size: -
cdr3_aa: CASSRRGTDTEAFF
cdr3_nt: TGTGCCAGCAGCAGACGGGGGACGGACACTGAAGCTTTCTTT

v_call: TRBV21-1
j_call: TRBJ2-2
d_call: -
clone_size: once
cdr3_aa: CASSSRPPGLVFRPGELFF
cdr3_nt: TGTGCCAGCAGCTCTCGACCCCCGGGACTAGTGTTTCGTCCCGGGGAGCTGTTTTTT

v_call: TRBV7-6
j_call: TRBJ2-2
d_call: -
clone_size: -
cdr3_aa: CASSLVGGLSGELFF
cdr3_nt: TGTGCCAGCAGCTTAGTTGGGGGGCTAAGCGGGGAGCTGTTTTTT

v_call: TRBV6-5
j_call: TRBJ2-1
d_call: -
clone_size: -
cdr3_aa: CASQSLKGDDNEQFF
cdr3_nt: TGTGCCAGCCAATCCCTAAAGGGGGACGACAATGAGCAGTTCTTC

v_call: TRBV7-2
j_call: TRBJ2-3
d_call: -
clone_size: -
cdr3_aa: CASKSSTYTQYF
cdr3_nt: TGTGCCAGCAAAAGTTCTACTTATACGCAGTATTTT

v_call: TRBV9
j_call: TRBJ2-1
d_call: TRBD2
clone_size: once
cdr3_aa: CASSVGPSGRVSYNEQFF
cdr3_nt: TGTGCCAGCAGCGTAGGTCCTAGCGGGAGGGTTTCCTACAATGAGCAGTTCTTC

v_call: TRBV30
j_call: TRBJ1-2
d_call: TRBD1
clone_size: -
cdr3_aa: CAWTWGDRAEYGYTF
cdr3_nt: TGTGCCTGGACCTGGGGAGACAGGGCGGAGTATGGCTACACCTTC

v_call: TRBV10-1
j_call: TRBJ2-2
d_call: -
clone_size: -
cdr3_aa: CASSDGATNTGELFF
cdr3_nt: TGCGCCAGCAGTGACGGGGCCACGAACACCGGGGAGCTGTTTTTT

v_call: TRBV10-3
j_call: TRBJ1-2
d_call: -
clone_size: -
cdr3_aa: CAISESLVMNYGYTF
cdr3_nt: TGTGCCATCAGTGAGTCGCTGGTGATGAACTATGGCTACACCTTC

v_call: TRBV5-1
j_call: TRBJ2-5
d_call: -
clone_size: -
cdr3_aa: CASSLGQPGETQYF
cdr3_nt: TGCGCCAGCAGCTTGGGACAGCCGGGGGAGACCCAGTACTTC

v_call: TRBV5-6
j_call: TRBJ2-7
d_call: TRBD1
clone_size: -
cdr3_aa: CASSTYRGLPPTEQYF
cdr3_nt: TGTGCCAGCAGCACTTACAGGGGGCTGCCCCCAACCGAGCAGTACTTC

v_call: TRBV28
j_call: TRBJ1-5
d_call: -
clone_size: -
cdr3_aa: CASSVTAIYSNQPQHF
cdr3_nt: TGTGCCAGCAGTGTTACAGCAATTTATAGCAATCAGCCCCAGCATTTT

v_call: TRBV7-2
j_call: TRBJ1-1
d_call: -
clone_size: -
cdr3_aa: CASSLDGGSLEAFF
cdr3_nt: TGTGCCAGCAGCTTAGACGGGGGGAGCCTTGAAGCTTTCTTT

v_call: TRBV5-1
j_call: TRBJ1-3
d_call: TRBD1
clone_size: -
cdr3_aa: CASSLIPGGPSSGNTIYF
cdr3_nt: TGCGCCAGCAGCTTGATTCCAGGGGGCCCTTCCTCTGGAAACACCATATATTTT